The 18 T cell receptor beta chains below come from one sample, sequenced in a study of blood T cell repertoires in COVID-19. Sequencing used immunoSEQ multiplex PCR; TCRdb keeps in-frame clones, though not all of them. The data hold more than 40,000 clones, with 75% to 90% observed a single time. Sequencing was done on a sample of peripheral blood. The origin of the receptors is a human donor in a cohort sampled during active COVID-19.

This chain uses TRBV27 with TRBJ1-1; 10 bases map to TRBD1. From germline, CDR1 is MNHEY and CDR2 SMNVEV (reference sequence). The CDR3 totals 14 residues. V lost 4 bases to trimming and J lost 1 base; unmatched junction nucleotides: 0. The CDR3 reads CASSWTGGNTEAFF. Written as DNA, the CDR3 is TGTGCCAGCAGTTGGACAGGGGGGAACACTGAAGCTTTCTTT.

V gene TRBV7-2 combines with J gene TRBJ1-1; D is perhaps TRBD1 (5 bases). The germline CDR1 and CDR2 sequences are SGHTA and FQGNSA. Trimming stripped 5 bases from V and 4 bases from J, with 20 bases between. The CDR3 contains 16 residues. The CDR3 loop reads CASSPRRQGGGTEAFF. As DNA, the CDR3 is TGTGCCAGCAGCCCTAGGAGGCAGGGAGGTGGCACTGAAGCTTTCTTT.

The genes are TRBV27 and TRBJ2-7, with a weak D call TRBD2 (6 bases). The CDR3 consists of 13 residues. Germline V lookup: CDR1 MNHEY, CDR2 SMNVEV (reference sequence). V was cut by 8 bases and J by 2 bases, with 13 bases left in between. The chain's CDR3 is CASVRAGTYEQYF. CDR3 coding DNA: TGTGCCAGCGTCCGGGCGGGAACCTACGAGCAGTACTTC.

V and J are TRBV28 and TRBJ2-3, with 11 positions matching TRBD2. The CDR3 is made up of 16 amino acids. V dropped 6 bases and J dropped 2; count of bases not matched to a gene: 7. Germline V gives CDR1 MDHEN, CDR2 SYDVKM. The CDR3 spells CASSPTSGRNTDTQYF. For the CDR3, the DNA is TGTGCCAGCAGCCCCACTAGCGGGAGAAACACAGATACGCAGTATTTT.

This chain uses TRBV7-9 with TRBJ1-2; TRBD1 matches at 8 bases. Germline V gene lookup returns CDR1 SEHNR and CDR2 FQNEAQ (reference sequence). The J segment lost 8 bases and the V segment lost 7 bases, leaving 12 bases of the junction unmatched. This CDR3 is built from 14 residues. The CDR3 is CASTKDRAAVGYTF. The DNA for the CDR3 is TGTGCCAGCACCAAGGACAGGGCAGCCGTCGGCTACACCTTC.

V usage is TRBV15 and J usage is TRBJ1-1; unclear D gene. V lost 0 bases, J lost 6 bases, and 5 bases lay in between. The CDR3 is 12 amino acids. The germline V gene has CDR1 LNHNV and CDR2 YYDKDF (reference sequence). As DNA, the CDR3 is TGTGCCACCAGCAGAGATCGGGCTGAAGCTTTCTTT. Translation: CATSRDRAEAFF.

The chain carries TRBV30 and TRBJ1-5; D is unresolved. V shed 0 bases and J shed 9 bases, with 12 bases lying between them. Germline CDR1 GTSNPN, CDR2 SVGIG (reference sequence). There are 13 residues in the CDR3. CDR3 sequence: CAWSVNDRGPQHF. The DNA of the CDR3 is TGTGCCTGGAGTGTAAATGACCGGGGGCCCCAGCATTTT.

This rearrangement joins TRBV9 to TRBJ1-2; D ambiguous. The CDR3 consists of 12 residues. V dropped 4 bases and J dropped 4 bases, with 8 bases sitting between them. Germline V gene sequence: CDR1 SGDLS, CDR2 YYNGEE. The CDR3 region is CASSPSSYGYTF. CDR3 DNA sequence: TGTGCCAGCAGCCCCTCGAGCTATGGCTACACCTTC.

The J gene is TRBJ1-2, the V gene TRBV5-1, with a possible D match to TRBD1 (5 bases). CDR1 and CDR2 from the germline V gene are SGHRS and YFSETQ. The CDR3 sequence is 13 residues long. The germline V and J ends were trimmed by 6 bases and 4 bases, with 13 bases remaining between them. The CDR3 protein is CASTTGGRYGYTF. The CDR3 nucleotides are TGCGCCAGCACCACGGGGGGACGCTATGGCTACACCTTC.

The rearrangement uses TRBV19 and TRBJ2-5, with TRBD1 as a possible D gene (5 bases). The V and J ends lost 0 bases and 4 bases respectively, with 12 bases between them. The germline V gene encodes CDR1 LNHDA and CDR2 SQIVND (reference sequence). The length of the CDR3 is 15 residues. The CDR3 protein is CASSIDPTVRETQYF. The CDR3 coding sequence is TGTGCCAGTAGTATAGATCCGACAGTTCGAGAGACCCAGTACTTC.

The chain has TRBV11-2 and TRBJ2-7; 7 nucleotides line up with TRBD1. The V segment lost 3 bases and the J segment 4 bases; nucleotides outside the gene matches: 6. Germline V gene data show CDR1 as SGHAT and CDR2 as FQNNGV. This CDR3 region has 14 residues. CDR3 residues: CASSLGDRGYEQYF. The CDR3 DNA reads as TGTGCCAGCAGCTTGGGGGACAGAGGATACGAGCAGTACTTC.

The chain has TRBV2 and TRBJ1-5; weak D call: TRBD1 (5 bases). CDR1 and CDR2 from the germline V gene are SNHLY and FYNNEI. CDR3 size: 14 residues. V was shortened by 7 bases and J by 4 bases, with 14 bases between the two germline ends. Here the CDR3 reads CASTLNGGNQPQHF. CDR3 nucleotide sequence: TGTGCCAGCACCCTGAATGGGGGGAATCAGCCCCAGCATTTT.

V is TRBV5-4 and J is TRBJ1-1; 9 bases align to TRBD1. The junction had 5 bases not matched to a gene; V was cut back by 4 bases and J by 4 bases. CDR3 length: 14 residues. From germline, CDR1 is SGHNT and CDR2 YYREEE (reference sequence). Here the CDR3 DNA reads TGTGCCAGCAGCCTTACGACAGGGGGCACTGAAGCTTTCTTT. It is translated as CASSLTTGGTEAFF.

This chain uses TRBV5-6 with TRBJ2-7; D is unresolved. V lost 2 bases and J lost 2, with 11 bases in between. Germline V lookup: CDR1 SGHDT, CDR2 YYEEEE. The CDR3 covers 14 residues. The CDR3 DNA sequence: TGTGCCAGCAGCTTCTCTGACGGAGCCTACGAGCAGTACTTC. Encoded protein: CASSFSDGAYEQYF.

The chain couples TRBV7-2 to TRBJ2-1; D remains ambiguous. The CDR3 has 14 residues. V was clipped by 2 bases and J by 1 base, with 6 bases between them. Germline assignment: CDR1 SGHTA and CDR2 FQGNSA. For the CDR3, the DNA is TGTGCCAGCAGCTTATACGGTTCCTACAATGAGCAGTTCTTC. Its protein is CASSLYGSYNEQFF.

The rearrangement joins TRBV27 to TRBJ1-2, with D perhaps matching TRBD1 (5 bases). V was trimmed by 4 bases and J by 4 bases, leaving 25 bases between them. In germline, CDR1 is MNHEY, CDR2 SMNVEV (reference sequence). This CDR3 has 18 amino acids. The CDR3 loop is CASSSHLPQKGSGYGYTF. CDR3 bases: TGTGCCAGCAGTTCACACCTTCCGCAAAAGGGGTCGGGCTATGGCTACACCTTC.

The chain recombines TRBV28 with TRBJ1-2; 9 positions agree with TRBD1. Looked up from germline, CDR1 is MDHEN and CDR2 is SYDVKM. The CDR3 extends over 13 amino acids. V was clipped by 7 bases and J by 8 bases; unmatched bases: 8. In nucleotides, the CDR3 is TGTGCCAGCAACCCGGGACAGGGAAGGGGCTACACCTTC. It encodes CASNPGQGRGYTF.

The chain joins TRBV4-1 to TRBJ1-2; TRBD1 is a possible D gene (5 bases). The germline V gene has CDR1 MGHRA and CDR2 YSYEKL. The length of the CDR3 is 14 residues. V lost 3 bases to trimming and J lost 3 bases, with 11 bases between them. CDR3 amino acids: CASSQYGGDYGYTF. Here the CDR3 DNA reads TGCGCCAGCAGCCAGTACGGGGGGGACTATGGCTACACCTTC.